These 27 T cell receptor beta chains were all obtained from the same sample, sequenced in a study of blood T cell repertoires in COVID-19. Sequenced by immunoSEQ multiplex PCR; TCRdb stores in-frame clones only, minus some. The sample records around 100,000 clones, around four fifths being singletons. The sample consisted of peripheral blood. These receptors all stem from a man in his 60s with acute or convalescent COVID-19.

The rearrangement links TRBV10-3 to TRBJ2-7; 11 bases map to TRBD2. CDR3 size: 12 residues. The V segment lost 10 bases and the J segment 3 bases; nucleotides outside the gene matches: 2. The germline V gene has CDR1 ENHRY and CDR2 SYGVKD. CDR3 DNA: TGTGCCACCGGGACTAGCGGCTACGAGCAGTACGTC. Its translation is CATGTSGYEQYV.

The chain recombines TRBV4-3 with TRBJ2-2; possibly TRBD1 for D (6 bases). V was cut by 2 bases and J by 0 bases, with 13 bases left in between. In germline, CDR1 is LGHNA, CDR2 YSLEER. This CDR3 is 17 amino acids long. CDR3 protein: CASSQRRDTANTGELFF. The CDR3 DNA follows: TGCGCCAGCAGCCAACGACGGGACACTGCGAACACCGGGGAGCTGTTTTTT.

The rearrangement uses TRBV6-2 or TRBV6-3 and TRBJ1-5; no definite D call. The CDR3 is 14 residues long. V lost 4 bases to trimming and J lost 7 bases, with 14 bases between them. Germline V CDR1 and CDR2: MNHEY, SVGEGT. CDR3 nucleotides: TGTGCCAGCAGTTTCGATGGGTTGAGGCAGCCCCAGCATTTT. Amino acid sequence: CASSFDGLRQPQHF.

This clone was detected only a few times. Its ends do not fully match the called genes, so a read error is possible. V is TRBV7-7 and J is TRBJ2-1; the match to TRBD2 covers 8 bases. There are 17 residues in the CDR3. Germline V lookup: CDR1 SSHAT, CDR2 FNYEAQ (reference sequence). CDR3 loop: CASSLEAGTRGSNEQFF. In DNA, the CDR3 is TGTGCTAGCAGCCTGGAAGCCGGGACTAGGGGCTCAAATGAGCAGTTCTTC. Full variable domain (missing parts from reference TRBV7-7 and TRBJ2-1): GAGVSQSPRYKVTKRGQDVTLRCDPISSHATLYWYQQALGQGPEFLTYFNYEAQPDKSGLPSDRFSAERPEGSISTLTIQRTEQRDSAMYRCASSLEAGTRGSNEQFFGPGTRLTVL.

This clone was seen a single time. This chain joins TRBV11-2 and TRBJ2-1; 7 nucleotides match TRBD2. V lost 0 bases to trimming and J lost 6 bases; unmatched junction nucleotides: 5. CDR1 and CDR2 from the germline V gene are SGHAT and FQNNGV. The CDR3 sequence is 15 residues long. The CDR3 coding sequence is TGTGCCAGCAGCTTAGATGTGGGAGGGCGCAATGAGCAGTTCTTC. Amino acids: CASSLDVGGRNEQFF.

The chain is built from TRBV5-4 and TRBJ2-6; TRBD2 matches 13 bases. From germline, CDR1 is SGHNT and CDR2 YYREEE (reference sequence). The CDR3 spans 20 residues. The V gene end was trimmed by 0 bases and the J gene end by 1 base; junction bases not matched to a gene: 7. The CDR3 loop is CASSLEGLAGPQSGANVLTF. CDR3 sequence (DNA): TGTGCCAGCAGCTTGGAGGGACTAGCGGGACCTCAATCTGGGGCCAACGTCCTGACTTTC.

CDR3 in DNA: TGTGCCAGCTCACCCCTCACGGGGGAGGATAACACCTTC. Encoded protein: CASSPLTGEDNTF. The chain uses TRBV18 and TRBJ1-2, with D maybe TRBD1 (5 bases). The CDR3 loop spans 13 amino acids. With 3 bases removed from V and 12 bases from J, the gap between germline ends came to 17 bases. Per the germline V gene, CDR1 is KGHSH and CDR2 is LQKENI. The full variable domain, in which reference TRBV18 and TRBJ1-2 provide the parts outside the CDR3, is NAGVMQNPRHLVRRRGQEARLRCSPMKGHSHVYWYRQLPEEGLKFMVYLQKENIIDESGMPKERFSAEFPKEGPSILRIQQVVRGDSAAYFCASSPLTGEDNTFGSGTRLTVV.

V is TRBV5-1 and J is TRBJ1-1; 8 nucleotides align to TRBD1. J was trimmed by 4 bases and V by 3 bases; bases with no gene match: 8. The CDR3 extends over 15 amino acids. Germline V gene lookup returns CDR1 SGHRS and CDR2 YFSETQ. CDR3 nucleotide sequence: TGCGCCAGCAGCTCAGCAGGGGGCGTAATCACTGAAGCTTTCTTT. This translates into CASSSAGGVITEAFF. Complete variable domain (other parts from reference TRBV5-1 and TRBJ1-1): KAGVTQTPRYLIKTRGQQVTLSCSPISGHRSVSWYQQTPGQGLQFLFEYFSETQRNKGNFPGRFSGRQFSNSRSEMNVSTLELGDSALYLCASSSAGGVITEAFFGQGTRLTVV.

The chain recombines TRBV19 with TRBJ2-6; D might be TRBD1 (6 bases). Germline-derived CDR1 and CDR2 are LNHDA and SQIVND (reference sequence). This CDR3 has 16 residues. With 5 bases removed from V and 0 bases from J, the gap between germline ends came to 11 bases. This chain's CDR3 is CASSSSRGSGANVLTF. The CDR3 bases are TGTGCCAGTAGTTCCAGCAGGGGCTCTGGGGCCAACGTCCTGACTTTC.

The chain links TRBV11-1 to TRBJ2-7; 11 bases line up with TRBD2. Germline V lookup: CDR1 SGHAT, CDR2 FQDESV (reference sequence). V shed 4 bases, J shed 2 bases, and the junction held 4 bases outside the gene matches. This CDR3 is built from 15 residues. The DNA of the CDR3 is TGTGCCAGCAGCTATGGACTAGCGGGTACCTACGAGCAGTACTTC. Protein sequence: CASSYGLAGTYEQYF.

This chain joins TRBV4-1 and TRBJ1-4, with 10 positions matching TRBD1. CDR1 is MGHRA and CDR2 is YSYEKL in the germline V gene. After removal of 4 bases from V and 2 bases from J, the junction contained 13 bases not matched to a gene. The length of the CDR3 is 19 residues. The CDR3 nucleotides read TGCGCCAGCAGCCCCACCCTCCCGACAGGGGGCATGACTAATGAAAAACTGTTTTTT. Its translation is CASSPTLPTGGMTNEKLFF.

The chain combines TRBV29-1 with TRBJ2-7; TRBD1 matches at 10 bases. This CDR3 has 14 residues. J gave up 1 base and V 4 bases, and 4 bases lay outside the gene matches. Per germline, CDR1 SQVTM and CDR2 ANQGSEA. The CDR3: CSVARQGASYEQYF. DNA of the CDR3: TGCAGCGTTGCTCGACAGGGGGCATCCTACGAGCAGTACTTC.

This chain connects TRBV28 to TRBJ2-5; 7 positions agree with TRBD2. The germline CDR1 and CDR2 sequences are MDHEN and SYDVKM. V shed 5 bases and J 2 bases; nucleotides not matched to a gene: 5. This CDR3 has 14 amino acids. For the CDR3, the DNA is TGTGCCAGCAGTATCCTGGGACTACAAGAGACCCAGTACTTC. Amino acids: CASSILGLQETQYF.

The rearrangement links TRBV5-1 to TRBJ1-4; unclear D gene. V was cut by 0 bases and J by 4 bases, with 7 bases left in between. The CDR3 length is 14 residues. Germline CDR1 and CDR2: SGHRS and YFSETQ. The DNA for the CDR3 is TGCGCCAGCAGCTTGGACAGCCTTAATGAAAAACTGTTTTTT. Translating gives CASSLDSLNEKLFF.

There are many counts of this clone. Other DNA sequences in this specimen translate into the identical CDR3. The rearrangement links TRBV2 to TRBJ2-2; 12 bases agree with TRBD1. CDR3 size: 17 residues. The V and J ends lost 2 bases and 8 bases, in that order; junction bases with no gene match: 9. The germline V gene encodes CDR1 SNHLY and CDR2 FYNNEI. In DNA, the CDR3 is TGTGCCAGCAGTGAATGGGGACAGGGGGCTGCTAAGGGGGAGCTGTTTTTT. Translating it yields CASSEWGQGAAKGELFF.

This chain connects TRBV2 to TRBJ1-1, with 9 bases lining up with TRBD1. This CDR3 has 14 residues. V lost 9 bases to trimming and J lost 7 bases; unmatched junction nucleotides: 12. The germline CDR1 and CDR2 sequences are SNHLY and FYNNEI. The CDR3 coding sequence is TGTGCCAGTCACGAGAGGACAGGGGTGGGTGAAGCTTTCTTT. Translation: CASHERTGVGEAFF. The full variable domain, its missing parts supplied by reference TRBV2 and TRBJ1-1, is EPEVTQTPSHQVTQMGQEVILRCVPISNHLYFYWYRQILGQKVEFLVSFYNNEISEKSEIFDDQFSVERPDGSNFTLKIRSTKLEDSAMYFCASHERTGVGEAFFGQGTRLTVV.

V and J are TRBV10-3 and TRBJ2-7, with 12 bases fitting TRBD1. The CDR3 runs 15 residues. Germline V lookup: CDR1 ENHRY, CDR2 SYGVKD. The junction had 8 bases not matched to a gene; V was cut back by 6 bases and J by 5 bases. The CDR3 is CAISNRDRGLDEQYF. The CDR3 region has the DNA TGTGCCATCAGCAACCGGGACAGGGGGCTCGACGAGCAGTACTTC.

This chain joins TRBV3-1 (or the pseudogene TRBV3-2) and TRBJ2-7; TRBD2 aligns across 8 bases. Per the germline V gene, CDR1 is LGHDT and CDR2 is YNNKEL (reference sequence). This CDR3 is built from 12 residues. After removal of 3 bases from V and 7 bases from J, the junction contained 2 bases not matched to a gene. CDR3 region: CASSQAGGEQYV. In DNA, the CDR3 is TGTGCCAGCAGCCAGGCGGGGGGAGAGCAGTACGTC.

The CDR3 here is CASSSTLAGDGSYEQYV. In DNA form, the CDR3 reads TGTGCCAGCAGCTCCACCTTAGCGGGGGACGGCTCCTACGAGCAGTACGTC. The genes are TRBV11-3 and TRBJ2-7; 9 bases fit TRBD2. CDR1 and CDR2 (germline): SGHNT, YENEEA. The J segment lost 0 bases and the V segment lost 4 bases, leaving 10 bases of the junction unmatched. The CDR3 sequence is 17 residues long.

The chain has TRBV7-8 and TRBJ1-5; 11 bases line up with TRBD1. V shed 5 bases, J shed 1 base, and the junction held 7 bases outside the gene matches. Germline-derived CDR1 and CDR2 are SGHVS and FQNEAQ. CDR3 length: 17 residues. CDR3 coding DNA: TGTGCCAGCAGCGCCAGGACAGGGGGCGGAAGCAATCAGCCCCAGCATTTT. Translated, it gives CASSARTGGGSNQPQHF.

This chain connects TRBV11-2 to TRBJ2-2; 8 bases line up with TRBD2. From germline, CDR1 is SGHAT and CDR2 FQNNGV. CDR3 length equals 18 residues. V was pared by 3 bases and J by 5 bases, with 14 bases of the junction left unmatched. The chain's CDR3 is CASSFIRRLARSTGELFF. CDR3 nucleotide sequence: TGTGCCAGCAGCTTCATCCGTAGACTAGCGAGGAGTACCGGGGAGCTGTTTTTT. The whole variable domain, remainder taken from reference TRBV11-2 and TRBJ2-2, is EAGVAQSPRYKIIEKRQSVAFWCNPISGHATLYWYQQILGQGPKLLIQFQNNGVVDDSQLPKDRFSAERLKGVDSTLKIQPAKLEDSAVYLCASSFIRRLARSTGELFFGEGSRLTVL.

The chain employs TRBV5-1 and TRBJ2-1; 11 nucleotides align to TRBD2. Losses at the gene ends were 4 bases for V and 8 bases for J; bases not matched to a gene: 5. Germline V gene sequence: CDR1 SGHRS, CDR2 YFSETQ. The CDR3 sequence is 14 residues long. DNA for the CDR3: TGCGCCAGCAGCATTAGCGGGAGGGCCGATGAGCAGTTCTTC. It codes for CASSISGRADEQFF. Supplemented by reference TRBV5-1 and TRBJ2-1, the full variable domain reads KAGVTQTPRYLIKTRGQQVTLSCSPISGHRSVSWYQQTPGQGLQFLFEYFSETQRNKGNFPGRFSGRQFSNSRSEMNVSTLELGDSALYLCASSISGRADEQFFGPGTRLTVL.

The chain couples TRBV2 to TRBJ1-1; D possibly corresponds to TRBD1 (6 bases). Trimming removed 3 bases from V and 3 bases from J, with 11 bases in between. This CDR3 is built from 14 residues. Germline loops: CDR1 SNHLY, CDR2 FYNNEI. The CDR3 sequence: CASSDRGAYTEAFF. The CDR3 DNA sequence: TGTGCCAGCAGTGACCGGGGGGCTTACACTGAAGCTTTCTTT.

The rearrangement uses TRBV5-1 and TRBJ1-4; TRBD1 matches at 7 bases. Looked up from germline, CDR1 is SGHRS and CDR2 is YFSETQ. This CDR3 region has 16 residues. V shed 4 bases, J shed 4 bases, and the junction held 10 bases outside the gene matches. The CDR3 here is CASSPRPTGYNEKLFF. The CDR3 DNA reads TGCGCCAGCAGCCCCAGGCCGACAGGGTATAATGAAAAACTGTTTTTT.

In this sample, this clone turned up once. V is TRBV7-2 and J is TRBJ1-5; possible D gene TRBD1, 6 bases. This CDR3 spans 17 amino acids. Per germline, CDR1 SGHTA and CDR2 FQGNSA. V was shortened by 4 bases and J by 0 bases, with 16 bases between the two germline ends. The CDR3 spells CASSSTGATYSNQPQHF. The CDR3, as DNA: TGTGCCAGCAGCTCGACAGGCGCCACCTATAGCAATCAGCCCCAGCATTTT. Full variable domain (outside the CDR3, taken from reference TRBV7-2 and TRBJ1-5): GAGVSQSPSNKVTEKGKDVELRCDPISGHTALYWYRQSLGQGLEFLIYFQGNSAPDKSGLPSDRFSAERTGGSVSTLTIQRTQQEDSAVYLCASSSTGATYSNQPQHFGDGTRLSIL.

J is TRBJ1-2 and V is TRBV28, with D possibly matching TRBD1 (6 bases). In germline, CDR1 is MDHEN, CDR2 SYDVKM. Trimming stripped 6 bases from V and 1 base from J, with 9 bases between. This CDR3 is 13 amino acids long. The CDR3 spells CASSNRDNYGYTF. Written as DNA, the CDR3 is TGTGCCAGCAGCAACAGGGATAACTATGGCTACACCTTC.

This clone was seen a few times. The DNA of the CDR3 is TGTGCCAGCAGGTTTACTTCGGGAGGGAACACTGAAGCTTTCTTT. As protein: CASRFTSGGNTEAFF. This chain connects TRBV28 to TRBJ1-1; D gene ambiguous. The ends were cut back, 6 bases at V and 1 base at J, with 15 bases in the middle. CDR1 and CDR2 from the germline V gene are MDHEN and SYDVKM. CDR3 length: 15 amino acids.